Below, 9 T cell receptor beta chains from the same sample are listed, as sequenced in a study of T cell responses to AZD1222 COVID-19 vaccine. Produced via immunoSEQ multiplex PCR; TCRdb's table is partial and in-frame only. Here the sample spans fewer than 200,000 clones, approximately 86% being singletons. The source was peripheral blood, collected on day 0 of AZD1222 vaccination. The receptors shown here come from an adult in good health.

The chain joins TRBV7-3 to TRBJ1-1; TRBD1 is a possible D gene (5 bases). In germline, CDR1 is SGHTA, CDR2 FQGTGA. Trimming pared 5 bases from V and 1 base from J, leaving 20 bases between. The CDR3 totals 17 residues. CDR3 coding DNA: TGTGCCAGCAGCCCAGGTGCGGGGTTGGGGCGGAACACTGAAGCTTTCTTT. Its translation is CASSPGAGLGRNTEAFF.

The CDR3 region has the DNA TGTGCCACCAGTGATTTGCGAGGAGGGCTCGGGCAGTACTTC. It yields the protein CATSDLRGGLGQYF. The chain is built from TRBV24-1 and TRBJ2-7; D may be TRBD2 (6 bases). V shed 0 bases and J shed 9 bases, with 14 bases lying between them. This CDR3 spans 14 amino acids. Germline values: CDR1 KGHDR, CDR2 SFDVKD.

The table lists this clone with a count of one. The rearrangement joins TRBV20-1 to TRBJ2-3; the D is unclear. Germline V CDR1 and CDR2: DFQATT, SNEGSKA (reference sequence). The V and J ends lost 5 bases and 6 bases respectively, with 9 bases between them. This CDR3 region has 11 residues. In DNA form, the CDR3 reads TGCAGTGCTGAACCTGGGGATACGCAGTATTTT. It yields the protein CSAEPGDTQYF.

The V gene is TRBV4-3, the J gene TRBJ1-4, with 10 bases identical to TRBD1. Germline CDR1 LGHNA, CDR2 YSLEER. The CDR3 is 17 amino acids. V lost 0 bases to trimming and J lost 0 bases; unmatched junction nucleotides: 1. The DNA of the CDR3 is TGCGCCAGCAGCCAAGAAGGGACAGGGGCAACTAATGAAAAACTGTTTTTT. It encodes CASSQEGTGATNEKLFF.

V gene TRBV15 combines with J gene TRBJ2-7; 8 nucleotides agree with TRBD1. With 5 bases clipped from V and 0 bases from J, the junction kept 3 bases outside the gene matches. CDR3 length: 14 residues. The germline V gene has CDR1 LNHNV and CDR2 YYDKDF (reference sequence). CDR3 bases: TGTGCCACCAGCCAGGGACAGGACTCCTACGAGCAGTACTTC. As protein: CATSQGQDSYEQYF.

The genes are TRBV28 and TRBJ2-7; D is possibly TRBD1 or TRBD2 (5 bases each). Germline V gene sequence: CDR1 MDHEN, CDR2 SYDVKM. The length of the CDR3 is 14 residues. Trimming took off 6 bases at V and 4 bases at J, with 16 bases between the two ends. DNA for the CDR3: TGTGCCAGCAGCGAGGGGCCCCGGAGATACGAGCAGTACTTC. Protein: CASSEGPRRYEQYF.

The rearrangement joins TRBV6-1 to TRBJ2-7; D gene unclear. V lost 1 base and J lost 2, with 3 bases in between. CDR1 MNHNS and CDR2 SASEGT come from the germline V gene. This CDR3 contains 12 residues. The CDR3: CASSEGTYEQYF. DNA for the CDR3: TGTGCCAGCAGTGAAGGGACCTACGAGCAGTACTTC.

V gene TRBV9 combines with J gene TRBJ1-5, with a weak D call TRBD1 (6 bases). The CDR3 consists of 15 residues. Trimming left V 4 bases short and J 5 bases short, with 16 bases between. CDR1 and CDR2 from the germline V gene are SGDLS and YYNGEE. CDR3 region: CASSSSGTTDQPQHF. CDR3 in DNA: TGTGCCAGCAGCTCCTCCGGGACAACGGATCAGCCCCAGCATTTT.

The chain combines TRBV5-1 with TRBJ1-3; 9 positions match TRBD1. This CDR3 spans 22 amino acids. J was trimmed by 0 bases and V by 1 base; bases with no gene match: 20. Germline V gene sequence: CDR1 SGHRS, CDR2 YFSETQ. For the CDR3, the DNA is TGCGCCAGCAGCTTGTACCCCCATTCCGGGACAGGGCCTCCCGGCTCTGGAAACACCATATATTTT. It translates to CASSLYPHSGTGPPGSGNTIYF.